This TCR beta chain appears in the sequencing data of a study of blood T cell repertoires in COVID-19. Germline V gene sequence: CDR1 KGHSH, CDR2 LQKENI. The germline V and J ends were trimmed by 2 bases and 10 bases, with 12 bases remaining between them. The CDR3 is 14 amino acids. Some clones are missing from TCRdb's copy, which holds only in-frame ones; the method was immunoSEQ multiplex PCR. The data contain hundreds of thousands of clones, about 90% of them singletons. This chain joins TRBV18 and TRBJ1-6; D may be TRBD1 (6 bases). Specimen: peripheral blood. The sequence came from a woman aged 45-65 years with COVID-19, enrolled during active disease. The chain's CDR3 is CASSPIEGVSPLHF. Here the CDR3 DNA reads TGTGCCAGCTCACCAATCGAGGGGGTCTCACCCCTCCACTTT.